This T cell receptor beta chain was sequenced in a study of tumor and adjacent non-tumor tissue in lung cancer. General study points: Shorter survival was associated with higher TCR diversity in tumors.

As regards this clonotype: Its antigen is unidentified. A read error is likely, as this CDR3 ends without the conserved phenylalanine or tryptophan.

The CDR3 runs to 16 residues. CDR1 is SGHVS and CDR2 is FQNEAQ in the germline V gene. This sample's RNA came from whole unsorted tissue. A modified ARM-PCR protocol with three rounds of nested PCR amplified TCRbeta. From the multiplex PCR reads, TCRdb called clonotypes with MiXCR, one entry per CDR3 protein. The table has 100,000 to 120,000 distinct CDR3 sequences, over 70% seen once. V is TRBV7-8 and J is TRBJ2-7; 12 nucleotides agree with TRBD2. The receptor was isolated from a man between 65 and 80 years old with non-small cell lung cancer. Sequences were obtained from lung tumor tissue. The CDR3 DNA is TGTACCAGCAACTCGTCCGGACTAGCGGGAATTTACGAGCAGTACATC. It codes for CTSNSSGLAGIYEQYI.